A selection of T cell receptor beta chains follows, all from one sample in a study of blood T cell repertoires in COVID-19. The data were produced by immunoSEQ multiplex PCR, yet TCRdb's version contains in-frame clones alone and is incomplete. The table has roughly 94,000 clones, 80% to 90% seen once. Material: peripheral blood. The receptors stem from a man aged 60-69 years with acute or convalescent COVID-19. CDR3s include the opening cysteine and the closing phenylalanine or tryptophan. Fields, in order: D gene, V gene, clone size, J gene, CDR3 DNA, CDR3 protein. A D gene is named only where the DNA matches it firmly. Size values are once, few and many counts, or a class for expanded clones, and some rows have none.

d_call: NA
v_call: TRBV11-2
clone_size: NA
j_call: TRBJ2-2
cdr3_nt: TGTGCCAGCGCGGAGGGGTCCGCGAACACCGGGGAGCTGTTTTTT
cdr3_aa: CASAEGSANTGELFF

d_call: NA
v_call: TRBV7-2
clone_size: NA
j_call: TRBJ2-6
cdr3_nt: TGTGCCAGCAGCTCATTTCCGACAGGGAGGAGCTCTGGGGCCAACGTCCTGACTTTC
cdr3_aa: CASSSFPTGRSSGANVLTF

d_call: NA
v_call: TRBV25-1
clone_size: once
j_call: TRBJ1-1
cdr3_nt: TGTGCCAGCAGTGACTCTTCAGGGATAGCTGAAGCTTTCTTT
cdr3_aa: CASSDSSGIAEAFF

d_call: NA
v_call: TRBV28
clone_size: NA
j_call: TRBJ1-2
cdr3_nt: TGTGCCAGCAGTCGGAGGGCACAAGGCTACACCTTC
cdr3_aa: CASSRRAQGYTF

d_call: NA
v_call: TRBV3-1/TRBV3-2
clone_size: NA
j_call: TRBJ1-6
cdr3_nt: TGTGCCAGCAGCCCCGCGGGCCACCATTCACCCCTCCACTTT
cdr3_aa: CASSPAGHHSPLHF

d_call: NA
v_call: TRBV7-8
clone_size: NA
j_call: TRBJ2-1
cdr3_nt: TGTGCCAGCAGAACCGGGACAGAGGGGGGATACAATGAGCAGTTCTTC
cdr3_aa: CASRTGTEGGYNEQFF

d_call: TRBD2
v_call: TRBV2
clone_size: NA
j_call: TRBJ2-2
cdr3_nt: TGTGCCAGCAGTGAGCGGGGGGGCACCGGGGAGCTGTTTTTT
cdr3_aa: CASSERGGTGELFF

d_call: TRBD2
v_call: TRBV2
clone_size: NA
j_call: TRBJ2-1
cdr3_nt: TGTGCCAGCAGTGATGTCGTAGCGGGGGCCGCGTACAATGAGCAGTTCTTC
cdr3_aa: CASSDVVAGAAYNEQFF

d_call: NA
v_call: TRBV5-5
clone_size: NA
j_call: TRBJ1-6
cdr3_nt: TGTGCCAGCAGCTTTTGGGTAGACTTAAATAATTCACCCCTCCACTTT
cdr3_aa: CASSFWVDLNNSPLHF

d_call: TRBD2
v_call: TRBV18
clone_size: NA
j_call: TRBJ2-1
cdr3_nt: TGTGCCAGCTCACCACGTCGGGCGGGGGGGGCGAGCTCCTACAATGAGCAGTTCTTC
cdr3_aa: CASSPRRAGGASSYNEQFF

d_call: TRBD1
v_call: TRBV28
clone_size: few
j_call: TRBJ1-4
cdr3_nt: TGTGCCAGCAGGGACAGGGGGTATGAAAAACTGTTTTTT
cdr3_aa: CASRDRGYEKLFF

d_call: NA
v_call: TRBV18
clone_size: few
j_call: TRBJ1-6
cdr3_nt: TGTGCCAGCTCCCCGGGGAGGGCACCTTCACCCCTCCACTTT
cdr3_aa: CASSPGRAPSPLHF

d_call: NA
v_call: TRBV28
clone_size: NA
j_call: TRBJ1-1
cdr3_nt: TGTGCCACGTCCCGGGGGTTCGGTAACACTGAAGCTTTCTTT
cdr3_aa: CATSRGFGNTEAFF

d_call: NA
v_call: TRBV27
clone_size: NA
j_call: TRBJ2-3
cdr3_nt: TGTGCCAGCAGTGAGACTTATCACACAGATACGCAGTATTTT
cdr3_aa: CASSETYHTDTQYF

d_call: TRBD1
v_call: TRBV28
clone_size: few
j_call: TRBJ2-1
cdr3_nt: TGTGCCAGCAGTCCAGGGGGAAAATACAATGAGCAGTTCTTC
cdr3_aa: CASSPGGKYNEQFF

d_call: NA
v_call: TRBV6-2/TRBV6-3
clone_size: NA
j_call: TRBJ2-1
cdr3_nt: TGTGCCAGCAGTGGCTGGACTCTCGGGGCCTACAATGAGCAGTTCTTC
cdr3_aa: CASSGWTLGAYNEQFF

d_call: NA
v_call: TRBV7-9
clone_size: NA
j_call: TRBJ1-2
cdr3_nt: TGTGCCAGCACCTTAGAGGTGAGCGGTGGCTACACCTTC
cdr3_aa: CASTLEVSGGYTF

d_call: NA
v_call: TRBV30
clone_size: NA
j_call: TRBJ1-1
cdr3_nt: TGTGCCTGGAGTGAAACAGGGTGGGCCGCTGAAGCTTTCTTT
cdr3_aa: CAWSETGWAAEAFF